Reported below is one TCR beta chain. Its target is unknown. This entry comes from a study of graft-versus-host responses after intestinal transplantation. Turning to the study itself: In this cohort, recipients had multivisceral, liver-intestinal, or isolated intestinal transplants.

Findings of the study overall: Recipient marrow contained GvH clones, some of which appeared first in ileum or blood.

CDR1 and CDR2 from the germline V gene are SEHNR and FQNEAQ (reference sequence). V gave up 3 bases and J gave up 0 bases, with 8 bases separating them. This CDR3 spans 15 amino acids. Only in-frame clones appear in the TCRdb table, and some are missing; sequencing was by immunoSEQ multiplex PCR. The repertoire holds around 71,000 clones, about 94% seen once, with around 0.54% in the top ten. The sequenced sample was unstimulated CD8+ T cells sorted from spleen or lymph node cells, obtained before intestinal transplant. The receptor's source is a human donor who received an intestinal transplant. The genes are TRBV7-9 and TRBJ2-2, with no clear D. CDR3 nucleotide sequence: TGTGCCAGCAGCTTCGCGACAACGAACACCGGGGAGCTGTTTTTT. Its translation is CASSFATTNTGELFF.